A single sample gave rise to the 8 T cell receptor beta chains below, sequenced in a study of response to subunit inactivated influenza vaccine. TCRdb recomputed calls from the RT-PCR reads with MiXCR, one row per CDR3 protein. Among fewer than 700,000 distinct CDR3 sequences, over 10% were seen once, and the ten largest hold 10% to 15%. This specimen consisted of PBMCs from blood, obtained more than 35 days after vaccination. These receptors were collected from a man aged 50 or older who received an inactivated influenza vaccine.

There are a few counts of this clonotype. The V gene is TRBV5-6, the J gene TRBJ2-7, with D tentatively TRBD2 (5 bases). The germline CDR1 and CDR2 sequences are SGHDT and YYEEEE. V was clipped by 0 bases and J by 5 bases, with 18 bases between them. The CDR3 sequence is 16 residues long. This CDR3 reads CASSLVTEGGGNEQYF. CDR3 in DNA: TGTGCCAGCAGCTTGGTTACCGAAGGAGGTGGGAACGAGCAGTACTTC.

This chain joins TRBV3-1 and TRBJ2-2, with D possibly being TRBD2 (6 bases). The CDR3 extends over 15 amino acids. Germline CDR1 and CDR2: LGHDT and YNNKEL (reference sequence). The V end was cut by 1 base, the J end by 6 bases, with 12 bases between. The CDR3 region has the DNA TGTGCCAGCAGCCAAGGGTCACTAGCCTCCGGGGAGCTGTTTTTT. It codes for CASSQGSLASGELFF.

This clonotype was observed a handful of times. The CDR3 is CASSLNRDEAFF. Here the CDR3 DNA reads TGCGCCAGCAGCTTGAACAGGGATGAAGCTTTCTTT. The rearrangement links TRBV5-1 to TRBJ1-1, with a tentative D call TRBD1 (6 bases). Germline-derived CDR1 and CDR2 are SGHRS and YFSETQ. This CDR3 has 12 residues. V dropped 1 base and J dropped 7 bases, with 8 bases sitting between them. The whole variable domain, remainder taken from reference TRBV5-1 and TRBJ1-1, is KAGVTQTPRYLIKTRGQQVTLSCSPISGHRSVSWYQQTPGQGLQFLFEYFSETQRNKGNFPGRFSGRQFSNSRSEMNVSTLELGDSALYLCASSLNRDEAFFGQGTRLTVV.

The rearrangement joins TRBV4-2 to TRBJ2-1; D might be TRBD2 (7 bases). Trimming cost V 0 bases and J 7 bases, with 10 bases left between them. This CDR3 is 14 amino acids long. CDR1 is LGHNA and CDR2 is YNFKEQ in the germline V gene. The chain's CDR3 is CASSQEGGGNEQFF. The CDR3 nucleotides read TGTGCCAGCAGCCAAGAAGGGGGGGGTAATGAGCAGTTCTTC.

The chain carries TRBV20-1 and TRBJ1-5; 8 nucleotides line up with TRBD1. After removal of 0 bases from V and 9 bases from J, the junction contained 1 base not matched to a gene. Germline V lookup: CDR1 DFQATT, CDR2 SNEGSKA (reference sequence). The CDR3 sequence is 12 residues long. CDR3 in DNA: TGCAGTGCTAGAGATGGGACAGGGCCCCAGCATTTT. Translation gives CSARDGTGPQHF.

The chain carries TRBV12-3 or TRBV12-4 and TRBJ2-3; D could derive from TRBD1 or TRBD2 (5 bases each). Trimming took off 5 bases at V and 1 base at J, with 16 bases between the two ends. The CDR3 runs to 16 residues. DNA of the CDR3: TGTGCCAGCAGTAAAAGGGGCCCCGGGGGCACAGATACGCAGTATTTT. The encoded protein is CASSKRGPGGTDTQYF.

The rearrangement links TRBV6-5 to TRBJ2-7; TRBD2 matches at 8 bases. Germline trimming cut 4 bases from V and 0 bases from J; bases unmatched to any gene: 8. This CDR3 region has 16 residues. Germline-derived CDR1 and CDR2 are MNHEY and SVGAGI. The CDR3: CASSFTSGSSSYEQYF. In nucleotides, the CDR3 is TGTGCCAGCAGTTTTACTAGCGGCAGTAGCTCCTACGAGCAGTACTTC.

This clonotype was counted many times. The chain is built from TRBV20-1 and TRBJ2-3; 7 bases fit TRBD1. J was trimmed by 0 bases and V by 6 bases; bases with no gene match: 3. Germline V gives CDR1 DFQATT, CDR2 SNEGSKA (reference sequence). The CDR3 contains 13 residues. CDR3 bases: TGCAGTGCCAGGGACAGTAGCACAGATACGCAGTATTTT. Translated, it gives CSARDSSTDTQYF.